Listed here are 14 T cell receptor beta chains from one sample, sequenced in a study of T cells in Graves' hyperthyroidism and ophthalmopathy. Authors of the study amplified TCR beta CDR3 regions from RNA transcripts. A first-round RT-PCR of the TCR CDR3 used the HTBI primer set. TCRdb re-analysed the multiplex PCR reads in MiXCR, keeping a single row per CDR3 protein. The table lists approximately 740,000 distinct CDR3 sequences, roughly 15% of them singletons, with 10% in the top ten. The sample consisted of blood. The receptors originated from a woman between 18 and 30 years old with Graves' hyperthyroidism.

This clonotype has ten or more counts. The chain joins TRBV6-2 or TRBV6-3 to TRBJ2-7; 10 bases map to TRBD2. The CDR3 runs to 14 residues. V trimming: 4 bases; J trimming: 1 base; junction bases outside the gene matches: 1. Germline values: CDR1 MNHEY, CDR2 SVGEGT. DNA of the CDR3: TGTGCCAGCAGTTTACTAGCGGGATCCTACGAGCAGTACTTC. This codes for CASSLLAGSYEQYF.

This rearrangement joins TRBV7-9 to TRBJ2-1; 15 bases are shared with TRBD2. Germline assignment: CDR1 SEHNR and CDR2 FQNEAQ (reference sequence). The CDR3 covers 16 residues. V lost 5 bases to trimming and J lost 7 bases; unmatched junction nucleotides: 6. This chain's CDR3 is CASSRTSGRAENEQFF. The CDR3 DNA follows: TGTGCCAGCAGCAGGACTAGCGGGAGGGCGGAGAATGAGCAGTTCTTC.

This clonotype has a count of ten or more. The CDR3 region is CASSLWGRPANTGELFF. In DNA form, the CDR3 reads TGTGCCAGCAGTTTATGGGGGAGGCCCGCGAACACCGGGGAGCTGTTTTTT. V usage is TRBV28 and J usage is TRBJ2-2, with a weak D call TRBD2 (6 bases). From germline, CDR1 is MDHEN and CDR2 SYDVKM. The CDR3 runs 17 residues. V was pared by 0 bases and J by 0 bases, with 11 bases between.

This clonotype showed up many times. The chain links TRBV6-1 to TRBJ1-5; maybe TRBD1 (5 bases). In germline, CDR1 is MNHNS, CDR2 SASEGT. This CDR3 has 15 amino acids. V was trimmed by 6 bases and J by 4 bases, leaving 16 bases between them. The DNA of the CDR3 is TGTGCCAGCAGCGAACGGGGGTCGCCGAATCAGCCCCAGCATTTT. Protein sequence: CASSERGSPNQPQHF.

The sample holds a few counts of this clonotype. V and J are TRBV28 and TRBJ2-4; possibly TRBD1 for D (5 bases). Per the germline V gene, CDR1 is MDHEN and CDR2 is SYDVKM. CDR3 length: 15 residues. V lost 1 base, J lost 9 bases, and 16 bases lay in between. The DNA for the CDR3 is TGTGCCAGCAGTTTATCGGTCCAGGGTAGGGGCATTCAGTACTTC. Amino acid sequence: CASSLSVQGRGIQYF. Supplemented by reference TRBV28 and TRBJ2-4, the full variable domain reads DVKVTQSSRYLVKRTGEKVFLECVQDMDHENMFWYRQDPGLGLRLIYFSYDVKMKEKGDIPEGYSVSREKKERFSLILESASTNQTSMYLCASSLSVQGRGIQYFGAGTRLSVL.

This clonotype was seen repeatedly, ten times or more. The V gene is TRBV20-1, the J gene TRBJ1-2; D call uncertain. The germline CDR1 and CDR2 sequences are DFQATT and SNEGSKA (reference sequence). The CDR3 runs to 14 residues. V lost 3 bases and J 3 bases, leaving 14 bases between the germline ends. CDR3 nucleotide sequence: TGCAGTGCTAGCCGTATAGGGCTGGACTATGGCTACACCTTC. Translating gives CSASRIGLDYGYTF.

The CDR3 region is CASSPGTGAMRGYTF. In nucleotides, the CDR3 is TGTGCCAGCAGCCCCGGGACAGGGGCCATGAGGGGCTACACCTTC. The chain uses TRBV5-5 and TRBJ1-2, with 10 bases aligning to TRBD1. The ends lost 4 bases at V and 8 bases at J; junction bases unmatched: 11. The CDR3 sequence is 15 residues long. Germline lookup yields CDR1 SGHKS and CDR2 YYEKEE (reference sequence).

This clonotype was observed at least ten times. This chain connects TRBV14 to TRBJ2-7, with 10 bases lining up with TRBD2. From germline, CDR1 is SGHDN and CDR2 FVKESK. The CDR3 has 16 amino acids. Losses at the gene ends were 4 bases for V and 0 bases for J; bases not matched to a gene: 6. CDR3 loop: CASSRLWTSGSYEQYF. In DNA, the CDR3 is TGTGCCAGCAGCCGCCTATGGACTAGCGGCTCCTACGAGCAGTACTTC.

This clonotype appeared many times. The CDR3 DNA is TGTGCCAGCAGCCCGGGGCTAGCTTTCGGCTACGAGCAGTACTTC. It codes for CASSPGLAFGYEQYF. The rearrangement links TRBV3-2 to TRBJ2-7; the listed D gene, TRBD2, was not tested against the DNA. TRBV3-2 is given as a pseudogene. The CDR3 totals 15 residues.

This clonotype was counted ten times or more. The J gene is TRBJ2-7, the V gene TRBV28; 11 nucleotides agree with TRBD2. Germline CDR1 MDHEN, CDR2 SYDVKM. Germline trimming cut 5 bases from V and 1 base from J; bases unmatched to any gene: 7. CDR3 length: 16 residues. CDR3 sequence reads: CASSGLTSGTSYEQYF. Here the CDR3 DNA reads TGTGCCAGCAGTGGACTGACTAGCGGGACATCCTACGAGCAGTACTTC.

The V and J genes are TRBV19 and TRBJ2-5; D is possibly TRBD1 (6 bases). Germline V CDR1 and CDR2: LNHDA, SQIVND (reference sequence). The CDR3 loop spans 15 amino acids. V was trimmed by 4 bases and J by 5 bases, leaving 17 bases between them. CDR3 sequence (DNA): TGTGCCAGTAGTAGCCGTGGTCAGGGGTGGGAGACCCAGTACTTC. Its translation: CASSSRGQGWETQYF.

A few counts support this clonotype. V usage is TRBV12-3 or TRBV12-4 and J usage is TRBJ2-5; no clear D gene. V lost 5 bases and J lost 2, with 12 bases in between. The CDR3 covers 14 residues. The CDR3 loop is CASSRPGEQETQYF. The CDR3, as DNA: TGTGCCAGCAGTAGGCCGGGTGAGCAAGAGACCCAGTACTTC.

This clonotype came up many times. This chain connects TRBV28 to TRBJ1-6; D remains ambiguous. Germline CDR1 MDHEN, CDR2 SYDVKM. V shed 3 bases and J shed 8 bases, with 23 bases lying between them. The CDR3 length is 18 residues. CDR3 coding DNA: TGTGCCAGCAGTTTGTTGGCAGGAGTGGCAGGCCTCGATTCACCCCTCCACTTT. Translating gives CASSLLAGVAGLDSPLHF.

This clonotype was seen more than once but under ten times. The chain is built from TRBV6-1 and TRBJ2-6, with D perhaps matching TRBD1 (6 bases). This CDR3 comprises 17 residues. The V end was cut by 6 bases, the J end by 1 base, with 16 bases between. Per the germline V gene, CDR1 is MNHNS and CDR2 is SASEGT. CDR3: CASSPLTGASGANVLTF. The CDR3, as DNA: TGTGCCAGCAGCCCGCTGACAGGAGCATCTGGGGCCAACGTCCTGACTTTC.